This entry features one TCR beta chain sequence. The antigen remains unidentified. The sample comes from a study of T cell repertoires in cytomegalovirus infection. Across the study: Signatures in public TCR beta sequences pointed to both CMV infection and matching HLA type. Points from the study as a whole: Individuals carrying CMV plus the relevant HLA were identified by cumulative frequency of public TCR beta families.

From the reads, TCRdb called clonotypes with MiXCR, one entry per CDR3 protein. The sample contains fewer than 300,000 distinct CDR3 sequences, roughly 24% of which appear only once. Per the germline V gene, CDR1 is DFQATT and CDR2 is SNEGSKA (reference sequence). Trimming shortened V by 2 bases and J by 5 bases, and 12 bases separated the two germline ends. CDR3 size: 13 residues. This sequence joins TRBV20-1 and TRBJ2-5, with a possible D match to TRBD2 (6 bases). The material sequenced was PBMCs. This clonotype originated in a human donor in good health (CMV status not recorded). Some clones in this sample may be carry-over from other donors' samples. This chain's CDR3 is CSARHWGEETQYF. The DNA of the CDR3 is TGCAGTGCTAGACACTGGGGGGAGGAGACCCAGTACTTC.